This TCR beta chain derives from a study of shared clonotypes between healthy human individuals. Study-level background: Two women and a few men aged 18 to 49 served as donors.

In the study's own analysis: As immunoSEQ supplied junction-only sequences (without quality scores), filtering differed. Clones were sequenced by immunoSEQ multiplex PCR, and TCRdb holds only the in-frame ones, with some missing. V and J calls and clone size are as listed in that table; D and trimming were resolved from the DNA. The sample has roughly 2.2 million clones, 80% to 95% seen once. CDR1 and CDR2 (germline): MRHNA, SNTAGT. Trimming stripped 6 bases from V and 11 bases from J, with 19 bases between. The CDR3 runs to 14 residues. The authors divided CD4+ cells into CD45RA+ naive and CD45RA-negative memory subsets.

V usage is TRBV6-4 and J usage is TRBJ1-4, with D unresolved. The sequenced sample was naive CD4+ T cells from PBMCs. Specified subset: CD45RA+ positively selected. This receptor was taken from a man younger than 35 in good health. Some clones in this sample may be carry-over from other donors' samples. CDR3 DNA sequence: TGTGCCAGCAGAGAACGAGGCCGAAGAGGTAAACTGTTTTTT. Its protein product is CASRERGRRGKLFF.